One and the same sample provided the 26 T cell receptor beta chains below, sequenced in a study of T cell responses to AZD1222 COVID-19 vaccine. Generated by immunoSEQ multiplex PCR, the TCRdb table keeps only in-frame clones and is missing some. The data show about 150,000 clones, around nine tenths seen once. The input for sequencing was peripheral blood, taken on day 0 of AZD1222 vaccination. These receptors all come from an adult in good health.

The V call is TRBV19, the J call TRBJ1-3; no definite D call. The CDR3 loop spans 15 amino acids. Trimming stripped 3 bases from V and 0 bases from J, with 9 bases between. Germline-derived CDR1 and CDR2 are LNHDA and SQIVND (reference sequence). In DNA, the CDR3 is TGTGCCAGTAGTATGGGCGGGATCTCTGGAAACACCATATATTTT. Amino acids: CASSMGGISGNTIYF. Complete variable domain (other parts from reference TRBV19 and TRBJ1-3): DGGITQSPKYLFRKEGQNVTLSCEQNLNHDAMYWYRQDPGQGLRLIYYSQIVNDFQKGDIAEGYSVSREKKESFPLTVTSAQKNPTAFYLCASSMGGISGNTIYFGEGSWLTVV.

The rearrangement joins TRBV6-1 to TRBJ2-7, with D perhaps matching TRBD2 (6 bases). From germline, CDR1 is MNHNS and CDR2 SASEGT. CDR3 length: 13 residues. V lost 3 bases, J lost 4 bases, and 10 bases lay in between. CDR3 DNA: TGTGCCAGCAGTGAGGGGGACTTTTACGAGCAGTACTTC. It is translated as CASSEGDFYEQYF.

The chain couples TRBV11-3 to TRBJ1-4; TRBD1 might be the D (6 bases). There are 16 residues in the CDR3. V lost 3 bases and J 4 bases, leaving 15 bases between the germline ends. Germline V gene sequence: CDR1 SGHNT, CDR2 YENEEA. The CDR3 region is CASSFSPGADNEKLFF. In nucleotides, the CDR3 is TGTGCCAGCAGCTTCTCCCCAGGGGCCGATAATGAAAAACTGTTTTTT.

CDR3 loop: CASSQDPSTEAFF. The CDR3 bases are TGCGCCAGCAGCCAAGACCCATCAACTGAAGCTTTCTTT. The chain has TRBV4-3 and TRBJ1-1; D gene uncertain. Germline CDR1 LGHNA, CDR2 YSLEER. Trimming removed 0 bases at V and 5 bases at J, with 7 bases between. This CDR3 spans 13 amino acids.

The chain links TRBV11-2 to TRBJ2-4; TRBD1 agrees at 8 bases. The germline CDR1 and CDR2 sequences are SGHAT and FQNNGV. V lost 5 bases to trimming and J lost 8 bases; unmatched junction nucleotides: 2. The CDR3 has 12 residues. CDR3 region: CASSRQGYIQYF. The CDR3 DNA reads TGTGCCAGCAGCCGACAGGGGTACATTCAGTACTTC.

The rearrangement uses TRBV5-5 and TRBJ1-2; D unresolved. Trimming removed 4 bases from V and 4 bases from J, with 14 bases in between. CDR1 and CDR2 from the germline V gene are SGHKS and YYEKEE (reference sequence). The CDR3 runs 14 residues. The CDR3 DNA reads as TGTGCCAGCAGCCCACTAGGCCGCTCCTATGGCTACACCTTC. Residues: CASSPLGRSYGYTF.

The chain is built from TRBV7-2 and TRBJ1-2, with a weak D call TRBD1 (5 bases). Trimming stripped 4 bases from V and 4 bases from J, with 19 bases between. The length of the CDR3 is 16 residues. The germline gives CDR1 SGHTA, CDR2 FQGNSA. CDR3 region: CASSSYPGTEGYGYTF. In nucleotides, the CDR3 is TGTGCCAGCAGCTCATATCCGGGGACTGAAGGCTATGGCTACACCTTC.

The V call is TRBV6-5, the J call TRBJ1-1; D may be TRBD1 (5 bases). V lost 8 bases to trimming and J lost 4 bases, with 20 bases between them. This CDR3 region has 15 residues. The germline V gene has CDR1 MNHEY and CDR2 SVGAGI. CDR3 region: CASCRGLDTLTEAFF. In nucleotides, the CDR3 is TGTGCCAGCTGCCGGGGGTTGGACACTCTCACTGAAGCTTTCTTT.

CDR3 protein: CASSVAGGGHNEQFF. The CDR3 DNA reads TGTGCCAGCAGCGTGGCGGGCGGGGGGCACAATGAGCAGTTCTTC. The V and J genes are TRBV9 and TRBJ2-1, with 8 positions matching TRBD2. J was trimmed by 5 bases and V by 2 bases; bases with no gene match: 6. Germline V gives CDR1 SGDLS, CDR2 YYNGEE. There are 15 residues in the CDR3.

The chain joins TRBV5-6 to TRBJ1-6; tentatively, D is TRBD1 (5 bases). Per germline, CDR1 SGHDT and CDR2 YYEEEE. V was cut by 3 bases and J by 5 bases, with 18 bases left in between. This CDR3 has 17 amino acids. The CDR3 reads CASSSPGTGADNSPLHF. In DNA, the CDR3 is TGTGCCAGCAGCTCCCCGGGGACCGGGGCGGATAATTCACCCCTCCACTTT.

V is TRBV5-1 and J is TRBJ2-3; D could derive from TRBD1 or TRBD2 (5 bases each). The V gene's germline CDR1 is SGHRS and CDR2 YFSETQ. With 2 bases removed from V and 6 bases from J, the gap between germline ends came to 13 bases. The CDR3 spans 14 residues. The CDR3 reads CASSFGTARDTQYF. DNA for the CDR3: TGCGCCAGCAGCTTCGGGACGGCGAGGGATACGCAGTATTTT. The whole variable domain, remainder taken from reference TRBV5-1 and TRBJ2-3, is KAGVTQTPRYLIKTRGQQVTLSCSPISGHRSVSWYQQTPGQGLQFLFEYFSETQRNKGNFPGRFSGRQFSNSRSEMNVSTLELGDSALYLCASSFGTARDTQYFGPGTRLTVL.

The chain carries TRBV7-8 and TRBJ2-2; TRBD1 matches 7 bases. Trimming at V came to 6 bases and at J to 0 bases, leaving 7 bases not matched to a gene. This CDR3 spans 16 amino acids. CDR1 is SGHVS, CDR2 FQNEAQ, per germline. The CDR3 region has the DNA TGTGCCAGCAGACTCACGACAGGGACGAACACCGGGGAGCTGTTTTTT. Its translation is CASRLTTGTNTGELFF.

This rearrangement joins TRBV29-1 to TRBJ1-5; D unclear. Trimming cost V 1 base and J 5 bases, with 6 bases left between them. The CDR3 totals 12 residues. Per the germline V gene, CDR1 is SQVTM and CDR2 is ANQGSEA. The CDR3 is CSVEGPDQPQHF. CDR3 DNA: TGCAGCGTTGAAGGTCCCGATCAGCCCCAGCATTTT.

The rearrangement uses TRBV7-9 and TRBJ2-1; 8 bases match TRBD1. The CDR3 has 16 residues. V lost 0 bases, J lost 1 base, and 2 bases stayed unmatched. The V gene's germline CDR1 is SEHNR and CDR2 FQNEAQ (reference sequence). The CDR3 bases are TGTGCCAGCAGCTTAGCCGGGACAGGTTCCTACAATGAGCAGTTCTTC. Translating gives CASSLAGTGSYNEQFF.

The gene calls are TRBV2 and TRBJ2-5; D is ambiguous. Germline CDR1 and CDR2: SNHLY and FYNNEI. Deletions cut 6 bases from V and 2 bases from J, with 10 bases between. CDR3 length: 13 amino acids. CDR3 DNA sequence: TGTGCCAGCAGCTGGGCCAGTCAAGAGACCCAGTACTTC. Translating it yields CASSWASQETQYF.

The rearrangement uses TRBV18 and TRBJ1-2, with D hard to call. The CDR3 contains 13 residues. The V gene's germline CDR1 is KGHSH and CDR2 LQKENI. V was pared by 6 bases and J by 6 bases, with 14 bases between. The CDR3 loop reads CASSHTHKDGYTF. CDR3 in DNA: TGTGCCAGCTCCCACACACACAAGGATGGCTACACCTTC.

CDR3 amino acids: CASSGTGGLSPAFF. CDR3 nucleotide sequence: TGTGCCAGCAGCGGGACAGGGGGGCTCTCCCCAGCTTTCTTT. The J gene is TRBJ1-1, the V gene TRBV7-3, with 11 nucleotides matching TRBD1. V shed 5 bases and J 10 bases; nucleotides not matched to a gene: 9. CDR3 length equals 14 residues. Germline V gene sequence: CDR1 SGHTA, CDR2 FQGTGA.

The chain's CDR3 is CASSPPGASDYTF. CDR3 in DNA: TGTGCCAGCTCCCCCCCGGGGGCGAGCGACTACACCTTC. This chain links TRBV18 with TRBJ1-2; D is possibly TRBD1 (6 bases). The germline V gene encodes CDR1 KGHSH and CDR2 LQKENI. The V end was cut by 6 bases, the J end by 10 bases, with 18 bases between. This CDR3 has 13 amino acids.

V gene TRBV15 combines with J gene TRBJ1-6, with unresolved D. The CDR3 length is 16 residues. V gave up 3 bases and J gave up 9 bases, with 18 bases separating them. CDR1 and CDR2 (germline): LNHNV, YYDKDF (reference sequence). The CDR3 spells CATSSPGPRQSSPLHF. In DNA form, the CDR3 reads TGTGCCACCAGCAGTCCCGGACCACGCCAAAGTTCACCCCTCCACTTT.

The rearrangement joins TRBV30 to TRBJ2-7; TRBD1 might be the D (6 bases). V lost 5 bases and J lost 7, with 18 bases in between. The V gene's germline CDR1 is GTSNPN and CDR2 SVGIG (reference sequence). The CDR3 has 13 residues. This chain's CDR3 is CAWDGQPYEEQYF. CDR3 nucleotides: TGTGCCTGGGACGGACAGCCCTACGAAGAGCAGTACTTC. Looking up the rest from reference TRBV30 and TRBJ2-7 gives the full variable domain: SQTIHQWPATLVQPVGSPLSLECTVEGTSNPNLYWYRQAAGRGLQLLFYSVGIGQISSEVPQNLSASRPQDRQFILSSKKLLLSDSGFYLCAWDGQPYEEQYFGPGTRLTVT.

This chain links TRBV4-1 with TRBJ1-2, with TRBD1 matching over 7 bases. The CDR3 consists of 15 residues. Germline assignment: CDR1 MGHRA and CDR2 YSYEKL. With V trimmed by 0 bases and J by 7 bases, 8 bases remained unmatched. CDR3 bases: TGCGCCAGCAGCCAAGAGGACAGGAGAAGGGGTGGCTACACCTTC. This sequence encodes CASSQEDRRRGGYTF.

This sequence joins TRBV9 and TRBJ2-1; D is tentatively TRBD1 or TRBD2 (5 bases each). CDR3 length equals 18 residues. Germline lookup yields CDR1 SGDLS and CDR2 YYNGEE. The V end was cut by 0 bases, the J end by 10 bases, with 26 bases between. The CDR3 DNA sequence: TGTGCCAGCAGCGTAGCGACCCGGGGACGGATCCTACAGATCGAGCAGTTCTTC. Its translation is CASSVATRGRILQIEQFF. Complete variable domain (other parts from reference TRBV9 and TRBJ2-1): DSGVTQTPKHLITATGQRVTLRCSPRSGDLSVYWYQQSLDQGLQFLIQYYNGEERAKGNILERFSAQQFPDLHSELNLSSLELGDSALYFCASSVATRGRILQIEQFFGPGTRLTVL.

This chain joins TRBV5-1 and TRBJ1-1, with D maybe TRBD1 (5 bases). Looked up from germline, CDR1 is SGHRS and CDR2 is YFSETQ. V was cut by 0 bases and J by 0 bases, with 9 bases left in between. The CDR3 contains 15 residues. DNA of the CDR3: TGCGCCAGCAGCTTGGGCAGCAGGGTGAACACTGAAGCTTTCTTT. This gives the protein CASSLGSRVNTEAFF.

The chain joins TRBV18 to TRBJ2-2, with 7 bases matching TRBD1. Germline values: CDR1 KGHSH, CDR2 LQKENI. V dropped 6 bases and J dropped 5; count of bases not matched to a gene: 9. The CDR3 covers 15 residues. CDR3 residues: CASSPQGERTGELFF. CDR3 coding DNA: TGTGCCAGCTCCCCCCAGGGGGAGAGAACCGGGGAGCTGTTTTTT. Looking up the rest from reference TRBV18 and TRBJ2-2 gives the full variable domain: NAGVMQNPRHLVRRRGQEARLRCSPMKGHSHVYWYRQLPEEGLKFMVYLQKENIIDESGMPKERFSAEFPKEGPSILRIQQVVRGDSAAYFCASSPQGERTGELFFGEGSRLTVL.

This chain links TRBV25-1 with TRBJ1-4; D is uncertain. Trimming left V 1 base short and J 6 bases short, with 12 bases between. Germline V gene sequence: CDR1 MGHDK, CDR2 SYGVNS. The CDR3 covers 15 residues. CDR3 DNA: TGTGCCAGCAGTGAATTTTACGGTGAGGATGAAAAACTGTTTTTT. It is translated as CASSEFYGEDEKLFF.

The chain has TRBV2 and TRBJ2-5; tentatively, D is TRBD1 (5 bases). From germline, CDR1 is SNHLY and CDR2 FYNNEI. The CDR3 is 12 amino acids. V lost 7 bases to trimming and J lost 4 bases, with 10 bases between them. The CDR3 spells CASKGSGETQYF. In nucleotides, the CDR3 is TGTGCCAGCAAGGGGTCGGGAGAGACCCAGTACTTC.